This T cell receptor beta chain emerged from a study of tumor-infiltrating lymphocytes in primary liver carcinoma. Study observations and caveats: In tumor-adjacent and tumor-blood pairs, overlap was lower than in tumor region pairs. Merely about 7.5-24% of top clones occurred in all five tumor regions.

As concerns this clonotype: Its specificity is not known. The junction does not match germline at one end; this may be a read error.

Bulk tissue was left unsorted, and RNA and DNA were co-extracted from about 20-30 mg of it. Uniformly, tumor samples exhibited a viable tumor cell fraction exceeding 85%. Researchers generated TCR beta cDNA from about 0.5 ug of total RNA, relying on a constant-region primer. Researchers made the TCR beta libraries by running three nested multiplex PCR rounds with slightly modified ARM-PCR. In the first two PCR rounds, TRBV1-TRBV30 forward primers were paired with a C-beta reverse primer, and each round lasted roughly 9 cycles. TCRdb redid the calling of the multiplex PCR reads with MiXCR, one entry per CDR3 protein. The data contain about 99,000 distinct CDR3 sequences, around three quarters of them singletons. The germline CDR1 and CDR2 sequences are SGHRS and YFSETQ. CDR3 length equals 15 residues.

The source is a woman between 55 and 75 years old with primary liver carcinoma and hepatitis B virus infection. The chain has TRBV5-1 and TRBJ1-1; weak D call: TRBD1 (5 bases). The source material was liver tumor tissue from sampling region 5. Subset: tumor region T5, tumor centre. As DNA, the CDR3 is TGCGCCAGCAGCGTAGCGGGGCTCTCGAACACTGAACCTTTCTTT. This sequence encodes CASSVAGLSNTEPFF.